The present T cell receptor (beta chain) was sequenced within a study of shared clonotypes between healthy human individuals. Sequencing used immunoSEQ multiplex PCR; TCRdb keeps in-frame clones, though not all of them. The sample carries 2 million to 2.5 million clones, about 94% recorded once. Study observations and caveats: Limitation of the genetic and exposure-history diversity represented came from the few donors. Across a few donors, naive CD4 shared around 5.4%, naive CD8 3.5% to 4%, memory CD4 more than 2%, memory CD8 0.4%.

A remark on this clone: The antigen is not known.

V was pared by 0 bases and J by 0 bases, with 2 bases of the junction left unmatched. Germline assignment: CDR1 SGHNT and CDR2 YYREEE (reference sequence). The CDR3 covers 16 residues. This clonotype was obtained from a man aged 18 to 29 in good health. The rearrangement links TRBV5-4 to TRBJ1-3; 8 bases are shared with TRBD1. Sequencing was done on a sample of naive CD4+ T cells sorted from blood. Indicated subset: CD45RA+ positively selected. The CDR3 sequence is CASSLVQGASGNTIYF. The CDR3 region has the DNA TGTGCCAGCAGCTTGGTTCAGGGGGCCTCTGGAAACACCATATATTTT.